This T cell receptor (beta chain) appears in the sequencing data of a study of metastatic and nonmetastatic thyroid tumors. Each patient came to thyroid surgery without any prior treatment (of any kind). TCRdb reprocessed the PCR reads via MiXCR. The sample holds 46,000 or so clones, approximately 15% seen once. From germline, CDR1 is MNHNS and CDR2 SASEGT. Trimming removed 6 bases at V and 1 base at J, with 9 bases between. This CDR3 contains 13 residues. This clone was counted at least ten times. The sample taken for sequencing was blood. The origin of this receptor is a female donor with papillary thyroid cancer or a benign thyroid nodule (not recorded which). Some clones in this sample may be carry-over from other donors' samples. The chain combines TRBV6-1 with TRBJ2-5, with D possibly being TRBD2 (5 bases). The CDR3 reads CASSRTLQETQYF. The CDR3 region has the DNA TGTGCCAGCAGCAGGACTCTCCAAGAGACCCAGTACTTC.